This TCR beta chain appears in the sequencing data of a study of shared clonotypes between healthy human individuals. Study conclusions and caveats: Depth of sequencing was expected to influence donor clonotype sharing. A few donors held about 5% of naive CD4 clonotypes in common. Relative to clonotypes present in all four donors, those not shared had lower generation probabilities.

The authors split each subset's genomic DNA evenly across several immunoSEQ plates. Assay used: immunoSEQ multiplex PCR; TCRdb lists only in-frame clones, some missing. The data contain about 2.5 million clones, 85% to 95% of them singletons. Worth noting for this clone: No antigen is known for it.

The CDR3 is 17 amino acids. The germline CDR1 and CDR2 sequences are MDHEN and SYDVKM. Trimming at V came to 4 bases and at J to 9 bases, leaving 14 bases not matched to a gene. This chain joins TRBV28 and TRBJ2-1; 11 positions agree with TRBD2. The TCR comes from a man aged 18-30 years in good health. Some clones in this sample may be carry-over from other donors' samples. The source material was naive CD4+ T cells from PBMCs. Described subset: CD45RA+ positively selected. The CDR3 DNA reads as TGTGCCAGCAGTTCCCCGGAACTAGCGGGAGCAGTGGGTGAGCAGTTCTTC. Translating it yields CASSSPELAGAVGEQFF.